The rows below give T cell receptor beta chains drawn from one sample of a study of Tregs in tolerant kidney transplant recipients. Measured with immunoSEQ multiplex PCR; TCRdb has only the in-frame clones, and not every one. Of about 78,000 clones in the sample, about 91% were seen once. The sequenced sample was Tregs from blood, obtained before the transplant. The receptor set was obtained from a human donor who received a combined kidney and bone marrow transplant. CDR3s include the opening cysteine and the closing phenylalanine or tryptophan. The D gene is left open where the match is weak. Expanded clones are given a class, and other clones once, few, many or no size at all.

cdr3_nt cdr3_aa clone_size cdr3_length j_call v_call d_call
TGTGCCAGCAGGGCTAGCGGGGCGAACACCGGGGAGCTGTTTTTT CASRASGANTGELFF . 15 TRBJ2-2 TRBV4-2 TRBD2
TGTGCCAGTAGGGGGAGCTCTGGGGCCAACGTCCTGACTTTC CASRGSSGANVLTF . 14 TRBJ2-6 TRBV19 .
TGCGCCAGCAGCTTGATAGCAGGGGACTATGGCTACACCTTC CASSLIAGDYGYTF . 14 TRBJ1-2 TRBV5-1 .
TGTGCCAGTAAGAACTTCTCAGATGTGAAACTGTTTTTT CASKNFSDVKLFF . 13 TRBJ1-4 TRBV19 .
TGCAGTGCTTTGTGGAATGAGCAGTTCTTC CSALWNEQFF . 10 TRBJ2-1 TRBV20-1 .
TGTGCCATCAGTGAGTCGATTGGGAGAAAGGCCACAGATACGCAGTATTTT CAISESIGRKATDTQYF . 17 TRBJ2-3 TRBV10-3 .
TGTGCCAGCAGCTGGACAGGGGGGGCTACTTTGAACACTGAAGCTTTCTTT CASSWTGGATLNTEAFF . 17 TRBJ1-1 TRBV7-8 TRBD1
TGCAGCGTGGTGACCCATTCCTACGAGCAGTACTTC CSVVTHSYEQYF . 12 TRBJ2-7 TRBV29-1 .
TGTGCCAGCAGTGGAAGCGGCAAAGAGACCCAGTACTTC CASSGSGKETQYF . 13 TRBJ2-5 TRBV7-9 .
TGTGCCAGCAGCCCGTGGACTAGCGGAACCTACGAGCAGTACTTC CASSPWTSGTYEQYF . 15 TRBJ2-7 TRBV7-2 TRBD2
TGTGCCACCAGCAGTCCAACTAACACTGAAGCTTTCTTT CATSSPTNTEAFF once 13 TRBJ1-1 TRBV15 .
TGCGCCAGCAGCTTGGACACGGGGGCCCCTGGTGAGCAGTACTTC CASSLDTGAPGEQYF . 15 TRBJ2-7 TRBV5-1 .
TGCGCCAGCAGCGAGGGGTTTTCAGGAAACATTCAGTACTTC CASSEGFSGNIQYF . 14 TRBJ2-4 TRBV5-1 .
TGTGCCAGCAGTGTGACTAGCGGGAGGCCCGGGGAGCTGTTTTTT CASSVTSGRPGELFF . 15 TRBJ2-2 TRBV28 TRBD2
TGTGCCAGCAGCCTTCCTCGAGGGATCAATGAGCAGTTCTTC CASSLPRGINEQFF few 14 TRBJ2-1 TRBV7-9 .
TGCGCCAGCTGCGCAGAGGGTCCTAGCACAGATACGCAGTATTTT CASCAEGPSTDTQYF . 15 TRBJ2-3 TRBV5-1 .
TGCAGCGCCAGAAGGGCAGGTACCTACGAGCAGTACTTC CSARRAGTYEQYF . 13 TRBJ2-7 TRBV29-1 .
TGTGCCAGTACCACGACAGGGATTGGGTATGGCTACACCTTC CASTTTGIGYGYTF once 14 TRBJ1-2 TRBV19 TRBD1
TGTGCCAGCAGTCCGACCCCCGGGACAGGGGGGTCCACCGGGGAGCTGTTTTTT CASSPTPGTGGSTGELFF . 18 TRBJ2-2 TRBV28 TRBD1
TGTGCCAGCAGTTTGGGACAGGTTGGCTATGGCTACACCTTC CASSLGQVGYGYTF . 14 TRBJ1-2 TRBV28 TRBD1
TGTGCCAGCAGTTACCGCCCGACAGCCGCTGAAGCTTTCTTT CASSYRPTAAEAFF once 14 TRBJ1-1 TRBV28 .
TGTGCCAGTAGTGCCCGGACAGTCACCAATCAGCCCCAGCATTTT CASSARTVTNQPQHF . 15 TRBJ1-5 TRBV19 .
TGTGCCAGCAGTTACCCCGGGGGCGGCAATCAGCCCCAGCATTTT CASSYPGGGNQPQHF . 15 TRBJ1-5 TRBV6-6 .
TGTGCCAGCAGTTCCCTACAGGGTCTGGGATCGGGATACTTC CASSSLQGLGSGYF . 14 TRBJ2-7 TRBV28 .
TGTGCCTGGAGTTCGGGGGTTTATATTTCTTCCAATCAGCCCCAGCATTTT CAWSSGVYISSNQPQHF . 17 TRBJ1-5 TRBV30 .
TGCGCCAGCAGCCAACTGCCACCCTCCGGGACAGGGGGCTATGGCTACACCTTC CASSQLPPSGTGGYGYTF . 18 TRBJ1-2 TRBV4-1 TRBD1
TGTGCCAGCAGTGAATGGAACACCGGGGAGCTGTTTTTT CASSEWNTGELFF . 13 TRBJ2-2 TRBV2 .
TGTGCCAGCAGTTTGTCACACCGGGACAGGGAAAACTACGAGCAGTACTTC CASSLSHRDRENYEQYF . 17 TRBJ2-7 TRBV28 TRBD1
TGTGCCAGCCTGGGGAGGGGGGGCTCTCAGCCCCAGCATTTT CASLGRGGSQPQHF . 14 TRBJ1-5 TRBV6-1 .
TGCGCCAGCAGCCAAGATTATGGGGAGTCATCCGGAAACACCATATATTTT CASSQDYGESSGNTIYF few 17 TRBJ1-3 TRBV4-1 .
TGTGCCAGCAGCTCCCTCGTCGGTAGACAGAGAAGCACAGATACGCAGTATTTT CASSSLVGRQRSTDTQYF . 18 TRBJ2-3 TRBV7-2 .